This T cell receptor (beta chain) was captured by sequencing in a study of high-grade serous ovarian cancer treatment subgroups. Across the whole study: Each sample yielded on average around 7,300 unique TCR beta rearrangements from approximately 13,000 reads.

Study observations and caveats: TCR clonal relatedness correlated positively with neoantigen level. Same-patient tumor repertoires overlapped at about 0.11 to 0.85; different patients barely overlapped. Repertoire analysis covered CDR3 alone, not CDR1 or CDR2.

The assay was immunoSEQ multiplex PCR, and TCRdb's table has in-frame clones only and misses some. Of about 28,000 clones listed, about 86% are singletons. The V and J ends lost 3 bases and 4 bases, in that order; junction bases with no gene match: 7. Germline V gene data show CDR1 as SGHDN and CDR2 as FVKESK. The CDR3 totals 16 residues. Tumor samples were obtained before definitive surgery or chemotherapy. For this clone: Its antigen is still unknown.

Sample: tumor tissue. The rearrangement joins TRBV14 to TRBJ2-1; TRBD2 matches at 9 bases. This clonotype was sampled from a human donor with high-grade serous ovarian cancer. The CDR3, as DNA: TGTGCCAGCAGCCAGGAACGACTAGCGGATTACAATGAGCAGTTCTTC. It yields the protein CASSQERLADYNEQFF.